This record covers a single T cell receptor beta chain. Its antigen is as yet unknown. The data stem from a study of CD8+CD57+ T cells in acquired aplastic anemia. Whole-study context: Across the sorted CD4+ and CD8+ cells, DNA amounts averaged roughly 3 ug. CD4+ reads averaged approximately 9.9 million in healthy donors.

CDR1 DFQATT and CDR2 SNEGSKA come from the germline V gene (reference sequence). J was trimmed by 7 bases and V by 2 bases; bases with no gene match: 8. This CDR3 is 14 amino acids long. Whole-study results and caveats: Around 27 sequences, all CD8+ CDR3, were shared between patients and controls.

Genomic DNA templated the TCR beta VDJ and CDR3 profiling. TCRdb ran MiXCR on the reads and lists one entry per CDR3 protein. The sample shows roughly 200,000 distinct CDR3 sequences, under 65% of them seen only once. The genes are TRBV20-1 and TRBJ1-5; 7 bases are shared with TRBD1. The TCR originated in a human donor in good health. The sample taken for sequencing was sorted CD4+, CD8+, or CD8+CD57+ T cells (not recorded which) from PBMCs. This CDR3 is CSARKGQGDQPQHF. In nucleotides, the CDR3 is TGCAGTGCTAGAAAAGGTCAGGGGGACCAGCCCCAGCATTTT.